Shown below are 21 T cell receptor beta chains from a single sample sequenced in a study of T cells in Graves' hyperthyroidism and ophthalmopathy. TCR beta CDR3 sequences were amplified from RNA transcripts. Using the HTBI primer set, a first-round RT-PCR was run on the TCR CDR3. TCRdb independently ran MiXCR on the multiplex PCR reads; one entry per CDR3 protein. Here the sample spans about 700,000 distinct CDR3 sequences, less than 15% being singletons. Sequencing was done on a sample of blood. These receptors all come from a woman between 18 and 29 years old with Graves' hyperthyroidism.

This clonotype appeared many times. The chain recombines TRBV18 with TRBJ2-5; possible D gene TRBD1, 6 bases. The CDR3 extends over 15 amino acids. V lost 3 bases and J lost 2, with 13 bases in between. In germline, CDR1 is KGHSH, CDR2 LQKENI. The CDR3 region is CASSPSGAIQETQYF. CDR3 DNA sequence: TGTGCCAGCTCACCGTCAGGGGCGATTCAAGAGACCCAGTACTTC.

This clonotype was counted many times. The chain links TRBV5-1 to TRBJ2-3, with TRBD2 matching 12 bases. The J segment lost 0 bases and the V segment lost 4 bases, leaving 3 bases of the junction unmatched. The CDR3 spans 16 residues. Germline V gives CDR1 SGHRS, CDR2 YFSETQ. Written as DNA, the CDR3 is TGCGCCAGCAGCAGGACTAGCGGGATAAGCACAGATACGCAGTATTTT. Its protein product is CASSRTSGISTDTQYF.

This clonotype was seen many times. The V gene is TRBV12-3 or TRBV12-4, the J gene TRBJ2-7; D is undetermined. The V and J ends lost 1 base and 2 bases respectively, with 9 bases between them. The CDR3 has 14 amino acids. CDR3: CASSLGAATYEQYF. The CDR3 nucleotides read TGTGCCAGCAGTTTAGGGGCCGCCACCTACGAGCAGTACTTC.

J is TRBJ2-7 and V is TRBV20-1, with 11 bases matching TRBD2. J gave up 0 bases and V 1 base, and 11 bases lay outside the gene matches. Germline-derived CDR1 and CDR2 are DFQATT and SNEGSKA (reference sequence). The CDR3 has 18 amino acids. CDR3 DNA sequence: TGCAGTGCTAGAGGGGGTAGCGGGAGGGCCTCCTCCTCCTACGAGCAGTACTTC. It yields the protein CSARGGSGRASSSYEQYF.

V usage is TRBV5-1 and J usage is TRBJ2-7, with D hard to call. Between the trimmed V and J ends, which lost 5 bases and 0 bases, there was a span of 9 bases. Germline V gene sequence: CDR1 SGHRS, CDR2 YFSETQ. The CDR3 is made up of 13 amino acids. The CDR3 DNA is TGCGCCAGCAGAAAGGAAAGCTCCTACGAGCAGTACTTC. Protein: CASRKESSYEQYF.

A few counts support this clonotype. The rearrangement uses TRBV6-2 or TRBV6-3 and TRBJ2-1; 8 bases map to TRBD2. CDR1 is MNHEY, CDR2 SVGEGT, per germline. This CDR3 has 15 amino acids. V dropped 10 bases and J dropped 5; count of bases not matched to a gene: 13. The chain's CDR3 is CATYLQAGAHNEQFF. The CDR3 DNA reads as TGTGCCACCTACCTGCAAGCGGGAGCCCACAATGAGCAGTTCTTC.

V gene TRBV12-3 or TRBV12-4 combines with J gene TRBJ2-2; 9 bases fit TRBD1. The CDR3 is made up of 17 amino acids. The J segment lost 2 bases and the V segment lost 6 bases, leaving 10 bases of the junction unmatched. The CDR3 coding sequence is TGTGCCAGCAGCTCTACACCGGGACAGGGAAACACCGGGGAGCTGTTTTTT. Its protein product is CASSSTPGQGNTGELFF.

V and J are TRBV6-1 and TRBJ2-3; 9 bases map to TRBD2. The CDR3 covers 18 residues. The V segment lost 0 bases and the J segment 3 bases; nucleotides outside the gene matches: 10. Per the germline V gene, CDR1 is MNHNS and CDR2 is SASEGT. The CDR3 bases are TGTGCCAGCAGTGAAGCGGACGGGCGGGAGGGCCTGACAGATACGCAGTATTTT. It codes for CASSEADGREGLTDTQYF.

This clonotype was recorded at least ten times. J is TRBJ2-1 and V is TRBV2; D gene unclear. V lost 6 bases and J lost 4, with 10 bases in between. The CDR3 is 13 amino acids. Germline CDR1 and CDR2: SNHLY and FYNNEI. CDR3 bases: TGTGCCAGCAGCCTTATGCGATACAATGAGCAGTTCTTC. Translation gives CASSLMRYNEQFF.

This clonotype was seen many times. V gene TRBV2 combines with J gene TRBJ2-2; D is perhaps TRBD1 or TRBD2 (6 bases each). The CDR3 contains 15 residues. Germline V gives CDR1 SNHLY, CDR2 FYNNEI. V was trimmed by 1 base and J by 6 bases, leaving 12 bases between them. CDR3: CASSEDGGRAGELFF. The CDR3 nucleotides read TGTGCCAGCAGTGAAGACGGGGGCAGGGCCGGGGAGCTGTTTTTT.

This clonotype came up many times. This chain's CDR3 is CASSESRGPNSGYTF. CDR3 nucleotides: TGTGCCAGCAGTGAATCGAGGGGCCCGAATTCTGGCTACACCTTC. The rearrangement joins TRBV2 to TRBJ1-2; TRBD1 is a possible D gene (5 bases). Trimming shortened V by 2 bases and J by 7 bases, and 17 bases separated the two germline ends. The germline V gene has CDR1 SNHLY and CDR2 FYNNEI. The CDR3 has 15 residues.

Turning to this clonotype: Since a much larger clone is just one base distant, this may be a read error. This is likely a read error, given that the CDR3 carries no conserved phenylalanine or tryptophan at its end. The chain couples TRBV2 to TRBJ1-1; 7 nucleotides line up with TRBD1. The junction had 5 bases not matched to a gene; V was cut back by 9 bases and J by 7 bases. This CDR3 contains 11 residues. The germline gives CDR1 SNHLY, CDR2 FYNNEI. The CDR3 nucleotides are TGTGCCAGTGGGACAGCGGGTGAAGCTTTCCTT. This sequence encodes CASGTAGEAFL.

The chain recombines TRBV6-4 with TRBJ1-1; D gene unclear. The germline V and J ends were trimmed by 10 bases and 4 bases, with 10 bases remaining between them. The germline CDR1 and CDR2 sequences are MRHNA and SNTAGT. This CDR3 is 11 amino acids long. The CDR3: CAILDGTEAFF. The DNA for the CDR3 is TGTGCCATCCTGGACGGCACTGAAGCTTTCTTT.

The gene calls are TRBV7-9 and TRBJ1-3; TRBD1 matches at 7 bases. Germline assignment: CDR1 SEHNR and CDR2 FQNEAQ (reference sequence). This CDR3 is built from 20 residues. The ends lost 0 bases at V and 0 bases at J; junction bases unmatched: 14. In nucleotides, the CDR3 is TGTGCCAGCAGCTTAGCGTATTATTTGGGACAGTCACTCTCTGGAAACACCATATATTTT. Its translation is CASSLAYYLGQSLSGNTIYF.

This clonotype has a count of ten or more. This rearrangement joins TRBV7-2 to TRBJ2-7, with TRBD2 matching over 8 bases. The V gene end was trimmed by 3 bases and the J gene end by 6 bases; junction bases not matched to a gene: 4. Germline loops: CDR1 SGHTA, CDR2 FQGNSA. The CDR3 runs 13 residues. CDR3 DNA sequence: TGTGCCAGCAGCTTGACTAGCGAGGGCGAGCAGTACTTC. It codes for CASSLTSEGEQYF.

At least ten counts were recorded for this clonotype. The chain uses TRBV28 and TRBJ2-1; 7 positions match TRBD1. The V and J ends lost 2 bases and 4 bases, in that order; junction bases with no gene match: 2. Germline V gene lookup returns CDR1 MDHEN and CDR2 SYDVKM. The CDR3 runs to 14 residues. In DNA form, the CDR3 reads TGTGCCAGCAGTTTAGGGACAGAATACAATGAGCAGTTCTTC. Translating gives CASSLGTEYNEQFF.

This clonotype was observed at least ten times. V and J are TRBV18 and TRBJ2-1; D gene unclear. Deletions cut 4 bases from V and 8 bases from J, with 6 bases between. The CDR3 runs to 11 residues. CDR1 and CDR2 (germline): KGHSH, LQKENI. Here the CDR3 reads CASSLVHEQFF. DNA of the CDR3: TGTGCCAGCTCACTCGTCCATGAGCAGTTCTTC.

Only a few counts were recorded for this clonotype. The chain uses TRBV6-2 or TRBV6-3 and TRBJ2-6; 7 bases agree with TRBD1. J lost 3 bases, V lost 2 bases, and 13 bases had no gene match. The CDR3 spans 19 residues. The V gene's germline CDR1 is MNHEY and CDR2 SVGEGT. The CDR3 bases are TGTGCCAGCAGTTACCCGACAGGGAGCCCAGGGGATGGGGCCAACGTCCTGACTTTC. Protein sequence: CASSYPTGSPGDGANVLTF.

The sample holds many counts of this clonotype. The gene calls are TRBV2 and TRBJ1-5; D is ambiguous. Deletions cut 6 bases from V and 5 bases from J, with 8 bases between. CDR3 length: 12 amino acids. CDR1 and CDR2 (germline): SNHLY, FYNNEI. The CDR3 reads CASRTPDQPQHF. CDR3 nucleotide sequence: TGTGCCAGCAGGACACCAGATCAGCCCCAGCATTTT.

This clonotype was detected ten times or more. The chain joins TRBV6-5 to TRBJ2-7; no clear D. V dropped 3 bases and J dropped 2 bases, with 8 bases sitting between them. CDR3 length equals 13 residues. Germline assignment: CDR1 MNHEY and CDR2 SVGAGI. CDR3 residues: CASSYGYAYEQYF. CDR3 bases: TGTGCCAGCAGTTATGGCTACGCCTACGAGCAGTACTTC.

This sequence joins TRBV28 and TRBJ2-3; D unclear. V gave up 6 bases and J gave up 5 bases, with 15 bases separating them. The CDR3 totals 14 residues. Germline lookup yields CDR1 MDHEN and CDR2 SYDVKM. The CDR3 region has the DNA TGTGCCAGCAGCGGACCTTACAGATTAGATACGCAGTATTTT. Amino acid sequence: CASSGPYRLDTQYF.